This entry describes one T cell receptor (beta chain). Its antigen is unknown. The sample belongs to a study of cytomegalovirus exposure and HLA in healthy donors. Across the whole study: The platform used for the 120 validation repertoires matched that of the 600 to 800 first-cohort repertoires, a later analysis reported.

Germline values: CDR1 MNHEY, CDR2 SVGAGI. V lost 0 bases to trimming and J lost 1 base, with 13 bases between them. The CDR3 is 16 residues long. Using immunoSEQ multiplex PCR, the repertoire was profiled, and TCRdb retains in-frame clones only, with some absent. The data hold 150,000 to 200,000 clones, with about nine tenths observed a single time. Findings and caveats of the study: Many donors carried some public TCRs, although rarity characterized most TCR sequences.

Sequenced sample: PBMCs. The chain carries TRBV6-5 and TRBJ2-7; possibly TRBD2 for D (5 bases). The TCR sequence derives from a woman under 40 in good health and CMV-seronegative. The CDR3 nucleotides are TGTGCCAGCAGTTACTCCGCAGGACTTCGGTCCTACGAGCAGTACTTC. Protein product: CASSYSAGLRSYEQYF.